A selection of T cell receptor beta chains follows, all from one sample in a study of cytomegalovirus exposure and HLA in healthy donors. Profiling relied on immunoSEQ multiplex PCR, and the TCRdb table lists in-frame clones only, not all of them. Counted here are some 110,000 clones, 75% occurring once; the ten biggest clones make up 2.5%. Material: PBMCs. These receptors all come from a man aged 35 to 55 in good health and CMV-seronegative. CDR3s include the opening cysteine and the closing phenylalanine or tryptophan. Fields, in order: V gene, clone size, D gene, J gene, CDR3 protein, CDR3 DNA. A D gene is named only where the DNA matches it firmly. Clone size is shown for a subset of rows, as once, few, many or a class of expanded clone.

V: TRBV7-9
size: -
D: -
J: TRBJ1-5
CDR3: CASSPSGGLVQPQHF
DNA: TGTGCCAGCAGCCCCAGCGGGGGGCTGGTTCAGCCCCAGCATTTT

V: TRBV2
size: -
D: TRBD1
J: TRBJ2-1
CDR3: CASRGDRGRGGSYNEQFF
DNA: TGTGCCAGCAGGGGGGACAGGGGGCGAGGGGGCTCCTACAATGAGCAGTTCTTC

V: TRBV18
size: -
D: TRBD2
J: TRBJ2-5
CDR3: CASSLRQTSGGQETQYF
DNA: TGTGCCAGCTCACTCCGACAGACTAGCGGGGGCCAAGAGACCCAGTACTTC

V: TRBV28
size: -
D: -
J: TRBJ2-1
CDR3: CASSKSLGQTTYNEQFF
DNA: TGTGCCAGCAGTAAAAGCTTAGGACAGACTACCTACAATGAGCAGTTCTTC

V: TRBV6-6
size: -
D: -
J: TRBJ1-1
CDR3: CASSTPRVAEAFF
DNA: TGTGCCAGCAGTACTCCCCGGGTGGCTGAAGCTTTCTTT

V: TRBV4-1
size: -
D: TRBD2
J: TRBJ2-3
CDR3: CASSQAPSGGADTQYF
DNA: TGCGCCAGCAGCCAAGCGCCTAGCGGGGGTGCGGATACGCAGTATTTT

V: TRBV9
size: -
D: -
J: TRBJ1-3
CDR3: CASSPMFGNTIYF
DNA: TGTGCCAGCAGCCCCATGTTTGGAAACACCATATATTTT

V: TRBV29-1
size: -
D: TRBD2
J: TRBJ2-1
CDR3: CSVTTSGGNEQFF
DNA: TGCAGCGTTACGACTAGCGGGGGGAATGAGCAGTTCTTC

V: TRBV4-2
size: -
D: -
J: TRBJ2-7
CDR3: CASSQQQGYEQYF
DNA: TGTGCCAGCAGCCAACAACAGGGCTACGAGCAGTACTTC

V: TRBV7-9
size: few
D: -
J: TRBJ2-4
CDR3: CASSLHNRGNIQYF
DNA: TGTGCCAGCAGCTTACATAATCGGGGAAACATTCAGTACTTC

V: TRBV7-9
size: once
D: -
J: TRBJ2-2
CDR3: CASSLAVGGTGELFF
DNA: TGTGCCAGCAGCTTAGCGGTCGGGGGCACCGGGGAGCTGTTTTTT

V: TRBV5-1
size: few
D: TRBD2
J: TRBJ2-1
CDR3: CASSPTSGGYNEQFF
DNA: TGCGCCAGCAGCCCGACTAGCGGGGGTTACAATGAGCAGTTCTTC

V: TRBV2
size: -
D: TRBD1
J: TRBJ1-2
CDR3: CASSLDRVRGYTF
DNA: TGTGCCAGCAGCCTGGACAGGGTTCGTGGCTACACCTTC

V: TRBV5-4
size: -
D: -
J: TRBJ1-5
CDR3: CASSSRGSNQPQHF
DNA: TGTGCCAGCAGCTCCAGGGGTAGCAATCAGCCCCAGCATTTT

V: TRBV18
size: once
D: -
J: TRBJ1-1
CDR3: CASSPLPQAGRGTEAFF
DNA: TGTGCCAGCTCACCTCTACCTCAGGCGGGACGAGGGACTGAAGCTTTCTTT

V: TRBV2
size: -
D: -
J: TRBJ1-6
CDR3: CASSPGGYSPLHF
DNA: TGTGCCAGCAGTCCCGGCGGGTATTCACCCCTCCACTTT

V: TRBV6-5
size: -
D: -
J: TRBJ2-1
CDR3: CASSYRSSYNEQFF
DNA: TGTGCCAGCAGTTATAGGAGCTCCTACAATGAGCAGTTCTTC

V: TRBV7-9
size: once
D: TRBD1
J: TRBJ1-1
CDR3: CASSFPTGVNTEAFF
DNA: TGTGCCAGCAGTTTCCCCACAGGGGTTAACACTGAAGCTTTCTTT

V: TRBV27
size: -
D: -
J: TRBJ2-7
CDR3: CASSLTGFGYEQYF
DNA: TGTGCCAGCAGTTTAACAGGGTTTGGATACGAGCAGTACTTC

V: TRBV5-1
size: -
D: TRBD1
J: TRBJ1-6
CDR3: CASSYRQGSDSPLHF
DNA: TGCGCCAGCAGCTACAGACAGGGAAGTGATTCACCCCTCCACTTT

V: TRBV5-1
size: few
D: -
J: TRBJ2-2
CDR3: CASSLATSLAGELFF
DNA: TGCGCCAGCAGCTTAGCCACTAGCTTGGCCGGGGAGCTGTTTTTT

V: TRBV14
size: once
D: TRBD2
J: TRBJ2-3
CDR3: CASSRQLAGGADTQYF
DNA: TGTGCCAGCAGCCGCCAACTAGCGGGGGGAGCAGATACGCAGTATTTT

V: TRBV19
size: -
D: -
J: TRBJ2-7
CDR3: CASSIQGIGYEQYF
DNA: TGTGCCAGTAGTATCCAGGGTATCGGCTACGAGCAGTACTTC

V: TRBV19
size: -
D: TRBD1
J: TRBJ1-2
CDR3: CASSTQTGGNYGYTF
DNA: TGTGCCAGTAGTACACAGACAGGGGGCAACTATGGCTACACCTTC

V: TRBV9
size: -
D: TRBD1
J: TRBJ2-6
CDR3: CASSVAPGGGGANVLTF
DNA: TGTGCCAGCAGCGTAGCCCCAGGGGGCGGTGGGGCCAACGTCCTGACTTTC

V: TRBV5-1
size: -
D: TRBD1
J: TRBJ1-3
CDR3: CASSKEQGLNTIYF
DNA: TGCGCCAGCAGCAAGGAACAGGGGTTGAACACCATATATTTT

V: TRBV2
size: -
D: TRBD2
J: TRBJ2-3
CDR3: CASRSSLAGGEDTQYF
DNA: TGTGCCAGCAGGAGCTCTCTAGCGGGGGGGGAGGATACGCAGTATTTT

V: TRBV19
size: -
D: -
J: TRBJ1-4
CDR3: CASSAAQGPLGEKLFF
DNA: TGTGCCAGTAGTGCCGCACAGGGACCCCTGGGTGAAAAACTGTTTTTT

V: TRBV2
size: -
D: -
J: TRBJ2-2
CDR3: CASSEPYRPTGELFF
DNA: TGTGCCAGCAGTGAACCTTACAGGCCCACCGGGGAGCTGTTTTTT

V: TRBV5-5
size: -
D: -
J: TRBJ2-2
CDR3: CASSLDWSGTGELFF
DNA: TGTGCCAGCAGCCTCGACTGGAGCGGCACCGGGGAGCTGTTTTTT

V: TRBV5-1
size: -
D: TRBD2
J: TRBJ2-5
CDR3: CASSLDGGAKETQYF
DNA: TGCGCCAGCAGCTTGGACGGGGGGGCCAAAGAGACCCAGTACTTC

V: TRBV5-1
size: -
D: TRBD1
J: TRBJ1-2
CDR3: CASSLWTGDGYTF
DNA: TGCGCCAGCAGCTTGTGGACAGGGGATGGCTACACCTTC

V: TRBV6-5
size: -
D: -
J: TRBJ2-5
CDR3: CASSYSGDSQETQYF
DNA: TGTGCCAGCAGTTACTCGGGGGACTCCCAAGAGACCCAGTACTTC

V: TRBV6-1
size: -
D: -
J: TRBJ1-5
CDR3: CASSGQGLGNQPQHF
DNA: TGTGCCAGCAGTGGCCAGGGTCTGGGCAATCAGCCCCAGCATTTT

V: TRBV2
size: -
D: TRBD1
J: TRBJ1-1
CDR3: CASSELQGDVTEAFF
DNA: TGTGCCAGCAGTGAGCTACAGGGGGATGTCACTGAAGCTTTCTTT

V: TRBV6-6
size: -
D: -
J: TRBJ2-1
CDR3: CASSLDRDNEQFF
DNA: TGTGCCAGCAGCCTGGACAGAGACAATGAGCAGTTCTTC

V: TRBV29-1
size: -
D: -
J: TRBJ2-5
CDR3: CSVEDEQYQETQYF
DNA: TGCAGCGTTGAAGATGAACAGTACCAAGAGACCCAGTACTTC

V: TRBV11-2
size: once
D: -
J: TRBJ1-1
CDR3: CASSFREMFEAFF
DNA: TGTGCCAGCAGCTTTAGGGAGATGTTTGAAGCTTTCTTT

V: TRBV13
size: -
D: -
J: TRBJ2-1
CDR3: CASLEGGSSYNEQFF
DNA: TGTGCCAGCTTGGAGGGGGGGTCCTCCTACAATGAGCAGTTCTTC

V: TRBV27
size: -
D: TRBD2
J: TRBJ2-1
CDR3: CASSIHLLAGGPGEQFF
DNA: TGTGCCAGCAGTATTCATCTACTAGCGGGGGGGCCCGGTGAGCAGTTCTTC

V: TRBV2
size: -
D: -
J: TRBJ1-6
CDR3: CASSAQGTTNSPLHF
DNA: TGTGCCAGCAGTGCCCAGGGGACGACAAATTCACCCCTCCACTTT

V: TRBV15
size: -
D: -
J: TRBJ2-7
CDR3: CATSRDLGQPYEQYF
DNA: TGTGCCACCAGCAGAGATTTGGGGCAGCCCTACGAGCAGTACTTC

V: TRBV11-2
size: -
D: TRBD2
J: TRBJ2-1
CDR3: CASSLRGSGLDNEQFF
DNA: TGTGCCAGCAGCTTGCGGGGGTCAGGACTAGACAATGAGCAGTTCTTC

V: TRBV4-1
size: -
D: TRBD2
J: TRBJ2-5
CDR3: CASSYRLAGGLGETQYF
DNA: TGCGCCAGCAGCTACCGACTAGCGGGGGGGCTAGGGGAGACCCAGTACTTC

V: TRBV4-1
size: -
D: -
J: TRBJ2-7
CDR3: CASSQEGTALSYEQYF
DNA: TGCGCCAGCAGCCAAGAAGGAACAGCCCTCTCCTACGAGCAGTACTTC

V: TRBV9
size: -
D: -
J: TRBJ2-7
CDR3: CASSVGGEPTYEQYF
DNA: TGTGCCAGCAGCGTAGGTGGAGAACCCACCTACGAGCAGTACTTC

V: TRBV6-4
size: -
D: -
J: TRBJ1-1
CDR3: CASSDSSPEGPRLLNTEAFF
DNA: TGTGCCAGCAGTGACTCGAGTCCGGAGGGACCCCGACTACTGAACACTGAAGCTTTCTTT

V: TRBV19
size: -
D: -
J: TRBJ1-2
CDR3: CASSPRTGTYGYTF
DNA: TGTGCCAGTAGTCCTAGAACAGGGACCTATGGCTACACCTTC

V: TRBV27
size: -
D: -
J: TRBJ2-2
CDR3: CASKGERTNTGELFF
DNA: TGTGCCAGCAAGGGGGAGCGGACGAACACCGGGGAGCTGTTTTTT

V: TRBV5-4
size: -
D: TRBD2
J: TRBJ2-5
CDR3: CASSSRTSGGAGETQYF
DNA: TGTGCCAGCAGCTCGCGGACTAGCGGGGGGGCCGGAGAGACCCAGTACTTC